The present TCR beta chain was sequenced within a study of cytotoxic CD8 clonotypes in ibrutinib-treated CLL. TCRdb keeps only in-frame clones here, not all; method: immunoSEQ multiplex PCR. The sample consists of fewer than 85,000 clones, roughly 80% of them appearing once. V dropped 3 bases and J dropped 10; count of bases not matched to a gene: 9. There are 15 residues in the CDR3. Germline V gene data show CDR1 as KGHSH and CDR2 as LQKENI. The rearrangement links TRBV18 to TRBJ2-1; 10 bases match TRBD2. The specimen comprised PBMCs, sampled after 12 months of ibrutinib treatment. The sequence derives from a human donor with chronic lymphocytic leukemia. The CDR3, as DNA: TGTGCCAGCTCACCTCCTGGACCGGGACTAGCGGAGCAGTTCTTC. Translation gives CASSPPGPGLAEQFF. Complete variable domain (other parts from reference TRBV18 and TRBJ2-1): NAGVMQNPRHLVRRRGQEARLRCSPMKGHSHVYWYRQLPEEGLKFMVYLQKENIIDESGMPKERFSAEFPKEGPSILRIQQVVRGDSAAYFCASSPPGPGLAEQFFGPGTRLTVL.